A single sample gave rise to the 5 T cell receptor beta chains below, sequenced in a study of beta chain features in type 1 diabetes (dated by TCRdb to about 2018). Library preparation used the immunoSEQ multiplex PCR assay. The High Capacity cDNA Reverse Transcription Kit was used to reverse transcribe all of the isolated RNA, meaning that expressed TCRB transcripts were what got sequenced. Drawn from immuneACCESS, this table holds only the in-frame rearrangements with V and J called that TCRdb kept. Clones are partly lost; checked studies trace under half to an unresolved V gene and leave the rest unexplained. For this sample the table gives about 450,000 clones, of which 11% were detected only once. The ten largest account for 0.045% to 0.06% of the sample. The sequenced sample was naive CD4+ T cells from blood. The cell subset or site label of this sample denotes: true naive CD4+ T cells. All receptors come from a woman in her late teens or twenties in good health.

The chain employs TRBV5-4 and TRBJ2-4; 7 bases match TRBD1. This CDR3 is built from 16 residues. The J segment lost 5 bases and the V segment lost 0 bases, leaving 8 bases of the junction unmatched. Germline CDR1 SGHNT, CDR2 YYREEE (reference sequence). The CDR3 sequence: CASSLVNRGFENIQYF. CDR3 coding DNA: TGTGCCAGCAGCTTGGTGAACAGGGGATTTGAAAACATTCAGTACTTC.

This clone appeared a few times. The CDR3 DNA is TGCGCCAGCACACGGACAGGGGGCACAGATACGCAGTATTTT. This encodes CASTRTGGTDTQYF. The rearrangement uses TRBV5-1 and TRBJ2-3; TRBD1 matches 9 bases. The CDR3 has 14 residues. Germline values: CDR1 SGHRS, CDR2 YFSETQ. J was trimmed by 1 base and V by 6 bases; bases with no gene match: 3.

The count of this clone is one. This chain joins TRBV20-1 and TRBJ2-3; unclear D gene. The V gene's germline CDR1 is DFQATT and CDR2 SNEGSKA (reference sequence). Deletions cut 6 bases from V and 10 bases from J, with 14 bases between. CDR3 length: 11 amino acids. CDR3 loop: CSAIDPHAQYF. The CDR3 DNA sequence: TGCAGTGCCATAGACCCCCATGCGCAGTATTTT.

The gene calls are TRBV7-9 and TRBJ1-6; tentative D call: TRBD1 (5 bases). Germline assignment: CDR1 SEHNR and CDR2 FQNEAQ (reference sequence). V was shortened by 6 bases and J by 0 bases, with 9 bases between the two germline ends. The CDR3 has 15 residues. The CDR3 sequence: CASSTGISYNSPLHF. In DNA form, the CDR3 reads TGTGCCAGCAGTACAGGAATCTCCTATAATTCACCCCTCCACTTT. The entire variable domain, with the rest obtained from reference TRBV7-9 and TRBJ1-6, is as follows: DTGVSQNPRHKITKRGQNVTFRCDPISEHNRLYWYRQTLGQGPEFLTYFQNEAQLEKSRLLSDRFSAERPKGSFSTLEIQRTEQGDSAMYLCASSTGISYNSPLHFGNGTRLTVT.

For the CDR3, the DNA is TGTGCCAGTAGTCCTCAGGGCTGGTACCAAGAGACCCAGTACTTC. It yields the protein CASSPQGWYQETQYF. The V and J genes are TRBV19 and TRBJ2-5; D perhaps matches TRBD1 (5 bases). V gave up 5 bases and J gave up 0 bases, with 13 bases separating them. Looked up from germline, CDR1 is LNHDA and CDR2 is SQIVND (reference sequence). CDR3 size: 15 residues.